This T cell receptor beta chain was profiled in a study of cytomegalovirus exposure and HLA in healthy donors. Background on the study: A later analysis reported the same platform for the roughly 120 validation repertoires and the 666 first-cohort repertoires. Study-level results: Cytomegalovirus status was reportedly diagnosed by the classifier with high sensitivity and specificity. Altogether, 160 or so TCR beta chains were recorded as cytomegalovirus-associated.

Sequencing was performed with immunoSEQ multiplex PCR; in TCRdb, only in-frame clones are kept and a portion is missing. The data show about 160,000 clones, with 80% to 85% seen just once and 10% held by the top ten. From germline, CDR1 is MNHEY and CDR2 SMNVEV (reference sequence). The V and J ends lost 5 bases and 4 bases, in that order; junction bases with no gene match: 4. CDR3 length equals 14 residues. A note on this clone: The target antigen is unknown.

The V gene is TRBV27, the J gene TRBJ2-2; TRBD1 matches at 7 bases. The sample taken for sequencing was PBMCs. The source is a young man in good health and CMV-seropositive. In nucleotides, the CDR3 is TGTGCCAGCAGTAGGGGACAGAGCACCGGGGAGCTGTTTTTT. Translated, it gives CASSRGQSTGELFF.